This TCR beta chain came from a study of cytomegalovirus exposure and HLA in healthy donors. General observations from the study: In a later analysis, TCR association rates varied by HLA locus: DRB1 most, HLA-C fewest. Prior analysis indicated that the majority of TCR beta V segments exhibited productivity approximately 87% or approximately 30% of the time.

Points on this clone: The target antigen is unknown.

PCR employed 60 Vbeta and 13 Jbeta primers. Profiled with immunoSEQ multiplex PCR; TCRdb holds only in-frame clones, not every one. The sample shows 150,000 to 200,000 clones, approximately 82% of them seen only once. CDR3 length equals 15 residues. Germline values: CDR1 SEHNR, CDR2 FQNEAQ (reference sequence). The trim removed 2 bases at V and 9 bases at J, leaving 10 bases unmatched. This receptor was taken from a woman aged 40 to 49 in good health and CMV-seropositive. Sequencing input: PBMCs. This chain joins TRBV7-9 and TRBJ2-1; 7 nucleotides line up with TRBD2. CDR3 nucleotides: TGTGCCAGCAGCTTACAACGGGCGGGGGTCGGTGAGCAGTTCTTC. It codes for CASSLQRAGVGEQFF. Using reference TRBV7-9 and TRBJ2-1 for the parts outside the CDR3, the full variable domain is DTGVSQNPRHKITKRGQNVTFRCDPISEHNRLYWYRQTLGQGPEFLTYFQNEAQLEKSRLLSDRFSAERPKGSFSTLEIQRTEQGDSAMYLCASSLQRAGVGEQFFGPGTRLTVL.